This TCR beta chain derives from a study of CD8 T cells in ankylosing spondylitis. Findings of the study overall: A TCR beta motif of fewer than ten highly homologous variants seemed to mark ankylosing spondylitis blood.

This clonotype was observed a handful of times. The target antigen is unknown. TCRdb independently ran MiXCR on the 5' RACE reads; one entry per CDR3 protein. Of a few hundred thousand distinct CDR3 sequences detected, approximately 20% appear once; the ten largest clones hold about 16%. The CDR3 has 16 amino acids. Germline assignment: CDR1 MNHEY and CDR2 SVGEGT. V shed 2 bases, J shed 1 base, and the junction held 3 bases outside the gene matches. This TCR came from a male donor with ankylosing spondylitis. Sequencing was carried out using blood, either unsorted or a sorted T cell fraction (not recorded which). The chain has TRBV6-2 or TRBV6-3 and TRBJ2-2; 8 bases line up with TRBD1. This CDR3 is CASSYPGQGNTGELFF. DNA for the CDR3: TGTGCCAGCAGTTACCCAGGACAGGGGAACACCGGGGAGCTGTTTTTT.